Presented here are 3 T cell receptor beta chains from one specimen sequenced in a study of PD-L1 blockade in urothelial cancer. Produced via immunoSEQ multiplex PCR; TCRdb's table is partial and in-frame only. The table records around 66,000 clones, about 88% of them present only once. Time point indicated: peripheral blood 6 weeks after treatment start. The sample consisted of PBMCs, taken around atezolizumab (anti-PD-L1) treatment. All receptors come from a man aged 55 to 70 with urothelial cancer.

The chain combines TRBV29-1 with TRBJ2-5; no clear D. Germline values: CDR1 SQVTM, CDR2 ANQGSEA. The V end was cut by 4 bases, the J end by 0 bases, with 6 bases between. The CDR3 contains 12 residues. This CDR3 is CSVGVNQETQYF. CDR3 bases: TGCAGCGTTGGAGTAAACCAAGAGACCCAGTACTTC.

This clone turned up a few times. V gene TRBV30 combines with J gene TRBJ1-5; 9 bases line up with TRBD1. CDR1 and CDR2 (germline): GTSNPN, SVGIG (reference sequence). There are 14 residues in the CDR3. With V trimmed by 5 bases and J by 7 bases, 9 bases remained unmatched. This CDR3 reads CAWGQGRIMQPQHF. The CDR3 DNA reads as TGTGCCTGGGGACAGGGGAGGATAATGCAGCCCCAGCATTTT.

This CDR3 reads CSVGEGPGNTIYF. CDR3 sequence (DNA): TGCAGCGTTGGTGAGGGTCCTGGAAACACCATATATTTT. The gene calls are TRBV29-1 and TRBJ1-3; D unresolved. Germline values: CDR1 SQVTM, CDR2 ANQGSEA. CDR3 size: 13 residues. Trimming shortened V by 4 bases and J by 2 bases, and 9 bases separated the two germline ends. Variable domain in full (rest from reference TRBV29-1 and TRBJ1-3): SAVISQKPSRDICQRGTSLTIQCQVDSQVTMMFWYRQQPGQSLTLIATANQGSEATYESGFVIDKFPISRPNLTFSTLTVSNMSPEDSSIYLCSVGEGPGNTIYFGEGSWLTVV.